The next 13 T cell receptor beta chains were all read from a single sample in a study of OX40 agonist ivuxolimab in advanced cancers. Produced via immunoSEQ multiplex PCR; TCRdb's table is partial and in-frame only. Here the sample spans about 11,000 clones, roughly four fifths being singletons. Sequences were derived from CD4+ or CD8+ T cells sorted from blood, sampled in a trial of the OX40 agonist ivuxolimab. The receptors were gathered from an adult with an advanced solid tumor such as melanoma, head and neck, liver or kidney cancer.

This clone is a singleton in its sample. For the CDR3, the DNA is TGCAGCGTTGAAGTTGGGCAGATTTACAATGAGCAGTTCTTC. It is translated as CSVEVGQIYNEQFF. This chain uses TRBV29-1 with TRBJ2-1; D not resolved. This CDR3 contains 14 residues. V was clipped by 1 base and J by 4 bases, with 11 bases between them. The germline gives CDR1 SQVTM, CDR2 ANQGSEA.

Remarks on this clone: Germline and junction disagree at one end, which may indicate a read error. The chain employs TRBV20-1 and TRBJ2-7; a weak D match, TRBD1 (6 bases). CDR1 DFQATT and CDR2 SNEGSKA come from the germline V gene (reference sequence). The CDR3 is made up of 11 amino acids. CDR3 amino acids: CSALDGSGTQF. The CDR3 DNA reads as TGCAGTGCCCTGGATGGTTCGGGGACACAATTC.

The CDR3 DNA is TGCGCCAGCAGCCCCCTGCAGGGTGGGTACGAGCAGTACTTC. Encoded protein: CASSPLQGGYEQYF. This chain connects TRBV5-1 to TRBJ2-7, with D maybe TRBD1 (5 bases). Germline V gene lookup returns CDR1 SGHRS and CDR2 YFSETQ. This CDR3 has 14 amino acids. The V end lost 4 bases, the J end lost 4 bases, and 15 bases lay between the germline ends.

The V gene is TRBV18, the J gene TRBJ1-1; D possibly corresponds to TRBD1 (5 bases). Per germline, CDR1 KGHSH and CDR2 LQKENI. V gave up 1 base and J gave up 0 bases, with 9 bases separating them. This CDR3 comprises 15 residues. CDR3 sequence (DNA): TGTGCCAGCTCACCACAGGGACGCATGAACACTGAAGCTTTCTTT. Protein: CASSPQGRMNTEAFF.

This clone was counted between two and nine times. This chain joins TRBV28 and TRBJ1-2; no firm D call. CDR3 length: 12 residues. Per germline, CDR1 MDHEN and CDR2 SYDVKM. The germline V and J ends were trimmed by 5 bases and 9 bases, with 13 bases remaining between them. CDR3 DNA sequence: TGTGCCAGCAGTCACCCTCGGGGAAGCTACACCTTC. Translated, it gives CASSHPRGSYTF.

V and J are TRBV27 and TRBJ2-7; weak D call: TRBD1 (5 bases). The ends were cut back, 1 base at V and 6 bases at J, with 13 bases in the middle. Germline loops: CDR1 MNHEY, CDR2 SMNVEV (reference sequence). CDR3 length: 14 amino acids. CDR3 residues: CASSLFQGTGEQYF. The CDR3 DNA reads TGTGCCAGCAGTTTATTCCAGGGTACGGGCGAGCAGTACTTC.

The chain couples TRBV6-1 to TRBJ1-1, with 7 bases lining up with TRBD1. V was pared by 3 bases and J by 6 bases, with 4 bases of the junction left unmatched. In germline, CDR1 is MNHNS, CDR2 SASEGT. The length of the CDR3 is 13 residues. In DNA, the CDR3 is TGTGCCAGCAGTGATGGGACAGCCCCTGAAGCTTTCTTT. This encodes CASSDGTAPEAFF.

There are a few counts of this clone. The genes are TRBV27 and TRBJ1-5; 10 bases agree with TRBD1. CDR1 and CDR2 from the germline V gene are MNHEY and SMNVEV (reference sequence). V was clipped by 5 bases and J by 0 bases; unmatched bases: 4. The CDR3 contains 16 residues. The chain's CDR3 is CASSGTGDPSNQPQHF. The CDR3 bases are TGTGCCAGCAGTGGGACAGGGGACCCTAGCAATCAGCCCCAGCATTTT.

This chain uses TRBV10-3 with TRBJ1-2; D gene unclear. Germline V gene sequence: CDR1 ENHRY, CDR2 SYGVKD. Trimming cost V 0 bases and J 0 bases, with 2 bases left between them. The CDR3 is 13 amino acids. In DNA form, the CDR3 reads TGTGCCATCAGTGAGTCAGCTAACTATGGCTACACCTTC. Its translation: CAISESANYGYTF.

The CDR3 sequence is CASSHPGTGGDYGYTF. As DNA, the CDR3 is TGCGCCAGCAGCCATCCGGGGACAGGAGGGGATTATGGCTACACCTTC. The chain uses TRBV4-1 and TRBJ1-2; TRBD1 matches at 8 bases. This CDR3 region has 16 residues. With 3 bases clipped from V and 5 bases from J, the junction kept 11 bases outside the gene matches. Germline V CDR1 and CDR2: MGHRA, YSYEKL.

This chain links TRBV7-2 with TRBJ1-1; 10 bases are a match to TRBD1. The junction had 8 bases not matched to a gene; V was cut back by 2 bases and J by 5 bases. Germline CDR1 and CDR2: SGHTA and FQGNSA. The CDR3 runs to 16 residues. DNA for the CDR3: TGTGCCAGCAGCTTAAGAGGGACAGGGGTTTTGACTGAAGCTTTCTTT. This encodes CASSLRGTGVLTEAFF.

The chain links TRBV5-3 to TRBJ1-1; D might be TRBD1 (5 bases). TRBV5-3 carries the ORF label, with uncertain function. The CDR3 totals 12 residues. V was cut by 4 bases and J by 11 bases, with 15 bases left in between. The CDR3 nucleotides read TGTGCCAGAAGCCAGCCTCGAGGGGAGGCTTTCTTT. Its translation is CARSQPRGEAFF.

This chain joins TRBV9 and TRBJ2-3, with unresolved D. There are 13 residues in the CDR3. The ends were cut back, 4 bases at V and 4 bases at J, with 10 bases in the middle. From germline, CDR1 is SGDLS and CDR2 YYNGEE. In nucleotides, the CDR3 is TGTGCCAGCAGCCCCTTCCCCTCAGATACGCAGTATTTT. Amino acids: CASSPFPSDTQYF.